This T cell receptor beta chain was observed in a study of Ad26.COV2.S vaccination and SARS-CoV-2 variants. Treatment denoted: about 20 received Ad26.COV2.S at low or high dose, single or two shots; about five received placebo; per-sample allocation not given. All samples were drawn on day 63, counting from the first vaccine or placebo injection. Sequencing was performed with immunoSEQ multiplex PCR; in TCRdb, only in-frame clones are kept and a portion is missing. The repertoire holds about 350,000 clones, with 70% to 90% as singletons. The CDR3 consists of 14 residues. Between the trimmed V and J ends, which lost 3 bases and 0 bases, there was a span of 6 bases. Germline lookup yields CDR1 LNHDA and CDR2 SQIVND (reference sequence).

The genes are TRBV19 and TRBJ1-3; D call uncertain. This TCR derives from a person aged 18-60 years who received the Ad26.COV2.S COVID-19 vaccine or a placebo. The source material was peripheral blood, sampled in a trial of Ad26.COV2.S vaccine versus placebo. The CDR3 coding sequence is TGTGCCAGTAGTATCCTTCGCTCTGGAAACACCATATATTTT. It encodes CASSILRSGNTIYF.